These T cell receptor beta chains were read from a single sample in a study of shared clonotypes between healthy human individuals. Produced via immunoSEQ multiplex PCR; TCRdb's table is partial and in-frame only. The data hold approximately 720,000 clones, with about two thirds observed a single time. Sequencing was done on a sample of memory CD4+ T cells sorted from blood. These receptors were obtained from a woman aged 30 to 39 in good health. CDR3s include the opening cysteine and the closing phenylalanine or tryptophan. D genes are given only for firm matches. Expanded clones are given a class, and other clones once, few, many or no size at all.

.	TRBV28	TRBD2	TRBJ2-7	CASSLGGRLAYEQYF	TGTGCCAGCAGTTTAGGCGGGAGGCTAGCCTACGAGCAGTACTTC
.	TRBV7-9	.	TRBJ2-5	CASSLAGIETQYF	TGTGCCAGCAGCTTAGCCGGGATCGAGACCCAGTACTTC
.	TRBV28	TRBD1	TRBJ2-7	CASSIGTGSYEQYF	TGTGCCAGCAGTATCGGGACAGGGTCCTACGAGCAGTACTTC
.	TRBV30	TRBD1	TRBJ1-5	CAWSPGTGNNQPQHF	TGTGCCTGGAGTCCCGGGACAGGGAACAATCAGCCCCAGCATTTT
once	TRBV5-1	.	TRBJ2-7	CASSLQKKGEQYF	TGCGCCAGCAGCTTACAAAAGAAGGGAGAGCAGTACTTC
.	TRBV5-1	TRBD2	TRBJ2-1	CASSPPGLAGSYNEQFF	TGCGCCAGCAGCCCACCGGGACTAGCGGGTTCCTACAATGAGCAGTTCTTC
.	TRBV7-2	.	TRBJ2-3	CASSPLLAGYSTDTQYF	TGTGCCAGCAGCCCGCTCCTTGCGGGCTATAGCACAGATACGCAGTATTTT
.	TRBV6-6	.	TRBJ2-3	CASSYSLSTDTQYF	TGTGCCAGCAGTTACTCTCTAAGCACAGATACGCAGTATTTT
.	TRBV7-3	.	TRBJ2-1	CASSLDRIPYNEQFF	TGTGCCAGCAGCTTAGATAGGATTCCCTACAATGAGCAGTTCTTC
.	TRBV4-1	.	TRBJ2-7	CASSAIRGSSYEQYF	TGCGCCAGCAGCGCGATCCGGGGGTCCTCCTACGAGCAGTACTTC